This T cell receptor (beta chain) was recorded in a study of CD4 T cells in relation to SARS-CoV-2 and coronaviruses. The overall study: ViraFEST: roughly ten-day antigen culture of PBMCs, then TCR beta CDR3 sequencing. The restricting HLA molecule for shared crossreactive spike epitopes was mapped.

Study findings and constraints: Crossreactivity was assessed only for spike protein, not other viral proteins.

The repertoire was sequenced with immunoSEQ multiplex PCR; TCRdb's copy has only in-frame clones and lacks some. The table has fewer than 45,000 clones, 84% seen once. As concerns this clone: The antigen is unknown.

For 10 days, 10^5 sorted CD4+ cells grew with T cell-depleted PBMCs and CEF. Germline CDR1 reads LNHDA; CDR2 reads SQIVND (reference sequence). The CDR3 totals 17 residues. Losses at the gene ends were 5 bases for V and 8 bases for J; bases not matched to a gene: 14. V gene TRBV19 combines with J gene TRBJ2-1, with TRBD2 matching 11 bases. The TCR comes from an adult with COVID-19. The specimen was naive CD4+ T cells from PBMCs, cultured in vitro. As to subset: naive CD4+ T cells isolated by negative enrichment. CDR3 region: CASSPGTSGGGTYEQFF. The CDR3 nucleotides read TGTGCCAGTAGTCCCGGGACTAGCGGCGGCGGGACCTATGAGCAGTTCTTC.